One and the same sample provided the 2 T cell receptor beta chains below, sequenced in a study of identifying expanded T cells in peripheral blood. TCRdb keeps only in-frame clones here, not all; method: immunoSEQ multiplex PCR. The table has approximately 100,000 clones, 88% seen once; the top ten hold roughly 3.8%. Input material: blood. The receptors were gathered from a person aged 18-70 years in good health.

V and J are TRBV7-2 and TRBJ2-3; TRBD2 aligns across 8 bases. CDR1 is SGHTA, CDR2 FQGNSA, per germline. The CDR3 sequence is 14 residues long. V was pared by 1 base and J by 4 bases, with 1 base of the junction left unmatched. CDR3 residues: CASSLDGGADTQYF. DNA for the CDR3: TGTGCCAGCAGCTTAGACGGGGGGGCAGATACGCAGTATTTT.

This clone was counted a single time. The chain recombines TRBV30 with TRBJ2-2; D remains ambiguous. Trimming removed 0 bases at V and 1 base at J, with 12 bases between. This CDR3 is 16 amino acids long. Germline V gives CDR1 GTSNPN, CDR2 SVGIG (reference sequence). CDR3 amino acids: CAWSVSRKLNTGELFF. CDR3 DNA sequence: TGTGCCTGGAGTGTATCCCGGAAGCTGAACACCGGGGAGCTGTTTTTT.